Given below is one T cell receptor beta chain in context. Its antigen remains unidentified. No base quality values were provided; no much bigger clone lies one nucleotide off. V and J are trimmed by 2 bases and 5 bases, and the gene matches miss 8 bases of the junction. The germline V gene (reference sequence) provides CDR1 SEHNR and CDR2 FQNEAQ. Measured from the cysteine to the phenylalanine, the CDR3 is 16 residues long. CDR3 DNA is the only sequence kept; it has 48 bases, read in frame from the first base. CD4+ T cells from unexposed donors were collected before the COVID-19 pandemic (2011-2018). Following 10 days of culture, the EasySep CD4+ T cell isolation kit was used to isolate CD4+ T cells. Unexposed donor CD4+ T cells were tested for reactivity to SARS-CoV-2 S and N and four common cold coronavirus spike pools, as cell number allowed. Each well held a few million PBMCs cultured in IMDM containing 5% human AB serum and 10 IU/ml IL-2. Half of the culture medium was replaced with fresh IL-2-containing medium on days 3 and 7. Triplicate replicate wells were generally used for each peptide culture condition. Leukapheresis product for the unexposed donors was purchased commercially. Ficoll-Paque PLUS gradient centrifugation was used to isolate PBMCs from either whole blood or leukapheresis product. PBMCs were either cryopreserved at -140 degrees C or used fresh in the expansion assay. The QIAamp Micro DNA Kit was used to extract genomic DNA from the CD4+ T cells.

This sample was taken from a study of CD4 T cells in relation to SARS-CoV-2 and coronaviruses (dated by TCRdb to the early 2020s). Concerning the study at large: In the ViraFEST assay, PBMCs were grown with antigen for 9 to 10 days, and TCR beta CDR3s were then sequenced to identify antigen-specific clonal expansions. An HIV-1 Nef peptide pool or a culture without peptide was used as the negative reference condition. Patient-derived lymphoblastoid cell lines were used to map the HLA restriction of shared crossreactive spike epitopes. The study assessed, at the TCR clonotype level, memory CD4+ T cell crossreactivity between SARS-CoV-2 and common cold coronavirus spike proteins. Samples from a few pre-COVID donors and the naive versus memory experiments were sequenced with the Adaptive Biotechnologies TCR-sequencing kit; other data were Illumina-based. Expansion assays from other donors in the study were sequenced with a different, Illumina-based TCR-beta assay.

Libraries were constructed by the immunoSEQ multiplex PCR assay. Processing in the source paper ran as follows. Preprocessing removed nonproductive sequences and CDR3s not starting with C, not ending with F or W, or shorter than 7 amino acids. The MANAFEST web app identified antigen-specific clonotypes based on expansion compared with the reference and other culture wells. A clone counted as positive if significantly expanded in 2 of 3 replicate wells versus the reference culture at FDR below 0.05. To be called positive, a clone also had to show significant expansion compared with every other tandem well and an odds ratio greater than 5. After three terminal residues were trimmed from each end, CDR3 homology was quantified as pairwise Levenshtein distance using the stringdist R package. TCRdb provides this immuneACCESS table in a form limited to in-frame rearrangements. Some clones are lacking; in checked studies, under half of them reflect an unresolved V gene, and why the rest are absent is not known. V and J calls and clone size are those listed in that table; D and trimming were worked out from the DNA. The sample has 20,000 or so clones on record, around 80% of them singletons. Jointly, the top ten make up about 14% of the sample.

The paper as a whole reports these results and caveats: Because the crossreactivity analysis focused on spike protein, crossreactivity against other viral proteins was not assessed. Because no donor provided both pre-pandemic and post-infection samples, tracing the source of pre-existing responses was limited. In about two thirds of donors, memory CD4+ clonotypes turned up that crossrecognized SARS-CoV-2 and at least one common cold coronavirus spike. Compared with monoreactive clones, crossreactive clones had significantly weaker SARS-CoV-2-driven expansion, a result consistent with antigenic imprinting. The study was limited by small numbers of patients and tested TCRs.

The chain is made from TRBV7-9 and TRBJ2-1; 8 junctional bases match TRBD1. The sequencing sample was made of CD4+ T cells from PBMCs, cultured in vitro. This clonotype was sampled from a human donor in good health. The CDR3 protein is CASSLLLGQVDNEQFF. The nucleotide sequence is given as TGTGCCAGCAGCTTATTATTGGGACAGGTTGACAATGAGCAGTTCTTC.